One and the same sample provided the 8 T cell receptor beta chains below, sequenced in a study of early T cells in non-severe SARS-CoV-2 infection. Each CDR3 protein is one row after TCRdb ran MiXCR on the 5' RACE reads. Among about 26,000 distinct CDR3 sequences listed, 4.5% to 6% were seen once. Sequenced material: whole blood. These receptors were obtained from an adult who was a healthcare worker with PCR-confirmed SARS-CoV-2 infection or an uninfected control (not recorded which).

V and J are TRBV7-2 and TRBJ2-5; 7 nucleotides align to TRBD1. There are 16 residues in the CDR3. V trimming: 4 bases; J trimming: 1 base; junction bases outside the gene matches: 9. Germline values: CDR1 SGHTA, CDR2 FQGNSA. The CDR3 nucleotides read TGTGCCAGCAGCTCGCGAACAGGGGCTTTCCAAGAGACCCAGTACTTC. It codes for CASSSRTGAFQETQYF. Complete variable domain (other parts from reference TRBV7-2 and TRBJ2-5): GAGVSQSPSNKVTEKGKDVELRCDPISGHTALYWYRQSLGQGLEFLIYFQGNSAPDKSGLPSDRFSAERTGGSVSTLTIQRTQQEDSAVYLCASSSRTGAFQETQYFGPGTRLLVL.

This clonotype was counted many times. The rearrangement joins TRBV6-5 to TRBJ2-1, with a possible D match to TRBD2 (5 bases). This CDR3 spans 13 amino acids. Germline assignment: CDR1 MNHEY and CDR2 SVGAGI. V gave up 0 bases and J gave up 12 bases, with 12 bases separating them. The CDR3 is CASSYSTSGSQFF. The CDR3 DNA reads as TGTGCCAGCAGTTACTCGACGAGCGGCTCGCAGTTCTTC.

This clonotype was picked up a small number of times. The chain employs TRBV2 and TRBJ1-1; no definite D call. Germline V gene sequence: CDR1 SNHLY, CDR2 FYNNEI. V lost 6 bases to trimming and J lost 6 bases, with 8 bases between them. The CDR3 totals 11 residues. Here the CDR3 reads CASRNGPEAFF. The CDR3 DNA reads TGTGCCAGCAGAAACGGGCCTGAAGCTTTCTTT.

V is TRBV20-1 and J is TRBJ2-5; the D gene is possibly TRBD2 (6 bases). V shed 1 base and J shed 5 bases, with 14 bases lying between them. This CDR3 has 14 residues. Germline assignment: CDR1 DFQATT and CDR2 SNEGSKA (reference sequence). The DNA for the CDR3 is TGCAGTGCTAGAGTAAGGGGCGGGACGGAGACCCAGTACTTC. It is translated as CSARVRGGTETQYF.

As regards this clonotype: A read error may be the cause here, since a much bigger clone is one base away. This chain connects TRBV19 to TRBJ1-2; possible D gene TRBD1, 6 bases. CDR3 size: 14 residues. Germline loops: CDR1 LNHDA, CDR2 SQIVND (reference sequence). The CDR3 DNA is TGTGCCACTCACCCTGAGGGGGGAGGCTATGGCCACACCTTC. This translates into CATHPEGGGYGHTF.

This clonotype was counted ten times or more. V usage is TRBV6-2 or TRBV6-3 and J usage is TRBJ1-1, with a tentative D call TRBD1 (5 bases). Germline V gives CDR1 MNHEY, CDR2 SVGEGT. Trimming removed 5 bases at V and 11 bases at J, with 12 bases between. The CDR3 length is 11 residues. The DNA of the CDR3 is TGTGCCAGCAGTCGAGCAGGGAGTGCTTTCTTT. This codes for CASSRAGSAFF.

At least ten counts were recorded for this clonotype. This rearrangement joins TRBV10-3 to TRBJ2-7; D gene ambiguous. This CDR3 has 12 amino acids. Germline-derived CDR1 and CDR2 are ENHRY and SYGVKD. The V end was cut by 3 bases, the J end by 4 bases, with 7 bases between. The CDR3: CAISDGSYEQYF. The CDR3 DNA reads TGTGCCATCAGTGATGGAAGTTACGAGCAGTACTTC.

The table lists this clonotype with many counts. The chain uses TRBV25-1 and TRBJ1-2; D uncertain. Germline V gene lookup returns CDR1 MGHDK and CDR2 SYGVNS. The ends were cut back, 3 bases at V and 4 bases at J, with 9 bases in the middle. The CDR3 is 13 amino acids. CDR3 nucleotide sequence: TGTGCCAGCAGTGAGAAAACGGTCTATGGCTACACCTTC. Its translation: CASSEKTVYGYTF.